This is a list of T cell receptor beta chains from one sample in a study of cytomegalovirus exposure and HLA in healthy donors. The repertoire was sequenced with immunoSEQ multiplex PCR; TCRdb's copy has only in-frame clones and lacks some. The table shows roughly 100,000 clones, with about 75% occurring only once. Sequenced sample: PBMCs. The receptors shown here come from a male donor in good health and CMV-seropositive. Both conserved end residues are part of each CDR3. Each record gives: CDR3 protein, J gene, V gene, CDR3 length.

CASSLDGGGYEQFF	TRBJ2-1	TRBV11-2	14
CASSLQSSEQYF	TRBJ2-7	TRBV28	12
CASATDYGYTF	TRBJ1-2	TRBV6-5	11
CASSLGRGLTETQYF	TRBJ2-5	TRBV7-7	15
CAWNLPGVWETQYF	TRBJ2-5	TRBV30	14
CASSMLSGTKDTEAFF	TRBJ1-1	TRBV9	16
CASRPRTGTNTQYF	TRBJ2-3	TRBV6-4	14
CASSFLGANTEAFF	TRBJ1-1	TRBV7-9	14
CASGGFQEQYF	TRBJ2-7	TRBV6-5	11
CASSLPGTGGEKLFF	TRBJ1-4	TRBV5-4	15
CASSPTGVTGVKDNNQPQHF	TRBJ1-5	TRBV18	20
CASSLSRPGHSGNTIYF	TRBJ1-3	TRBV27	17
CASSLADSTIYF	TRBJ1-3	TRBV7-8	12
CASSYGLPTYEQYF	TRBJ2-7	TRBV19	14
CASSQQEYNEQFF	TRBJ2-1	TRBV7-6	13
CASSVSSGGQTQYF	TRBJ2-5	TRBV7-3	14
CASSYGTGTNEKLFF	TRBJ1-4	TRBV6-5	15
CASSRTGRFSPLHF	TRBJ1-6	TRBV6-5	14
CASSLVARTEAFF	TRBJ1-1	TRBV5-4	13
CASSLVGQELYNYGYTF	TRBJ1-2	TRBV7-2	17
CASSSGVAVDNEQFF	TRBJ2-1	TRBV7-9	15
CASSLPGTGTGEQYF	TRBJ2-7	TRBV5-1	15
CASRPSGGNTEAFF	TRBJ1-1	TRBV27	14
CATSIDSPGWFYTF	TRBJ1-2	TRBV15	14
CSVVAVTNTGELFF	TRBJ2-2	TRBV29-1	14
CARHTGLYTEAFF	TRBJ1-1	TRBV30	13
CASSPSLAGDVNEQYF	TRBJ2-7	TRBV7-6	16
CSVGAGAQGTQYF	TRBJ2-3	TRBV29-1	13
CASSPPPGGASLGEETQYF	TRBJ2-5	TRBV5-4	19
CASSLRGLNQPQHF	TRBJ1-5	TRBV27	14
CAWSATNTGELFF	TRBJ2-2	TRBV30	13
CASSLRSPLHF	TRBJ1-6	TRBV28	11
CASSIGALNPRYEQYF	TRBJ2-7	TRBV19	16
CASSYRTGFQDNEQFF	TRBJ2-1	TRBV6-6	16
CASSPARGFQPQHF	TRBJ1-5	TRBV4-2	14
CASSPRAGSHYGYTF	TRBJ1-2	TRBV13	15
CASMGQGLSYEQYF	TRBJ2-7	TRBV7-9	14
CASSGWSQETQYF	TRBJ2-5	TRBV18	13